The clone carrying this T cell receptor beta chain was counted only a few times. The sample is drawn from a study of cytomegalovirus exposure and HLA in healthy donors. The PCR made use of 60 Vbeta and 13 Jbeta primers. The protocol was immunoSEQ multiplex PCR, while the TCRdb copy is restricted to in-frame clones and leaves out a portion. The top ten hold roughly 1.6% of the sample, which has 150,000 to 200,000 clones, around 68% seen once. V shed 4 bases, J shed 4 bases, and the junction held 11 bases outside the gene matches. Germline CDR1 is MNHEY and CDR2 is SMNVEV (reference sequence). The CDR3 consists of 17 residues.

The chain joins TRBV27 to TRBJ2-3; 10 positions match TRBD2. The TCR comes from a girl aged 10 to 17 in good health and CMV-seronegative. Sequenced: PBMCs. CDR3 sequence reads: CASSSPRVAGGADTQYF. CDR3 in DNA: TGTGCCAGCAGTTCCCCCCGAGTAGCGGGGGGTGCAGATACGCAGTATTTT.